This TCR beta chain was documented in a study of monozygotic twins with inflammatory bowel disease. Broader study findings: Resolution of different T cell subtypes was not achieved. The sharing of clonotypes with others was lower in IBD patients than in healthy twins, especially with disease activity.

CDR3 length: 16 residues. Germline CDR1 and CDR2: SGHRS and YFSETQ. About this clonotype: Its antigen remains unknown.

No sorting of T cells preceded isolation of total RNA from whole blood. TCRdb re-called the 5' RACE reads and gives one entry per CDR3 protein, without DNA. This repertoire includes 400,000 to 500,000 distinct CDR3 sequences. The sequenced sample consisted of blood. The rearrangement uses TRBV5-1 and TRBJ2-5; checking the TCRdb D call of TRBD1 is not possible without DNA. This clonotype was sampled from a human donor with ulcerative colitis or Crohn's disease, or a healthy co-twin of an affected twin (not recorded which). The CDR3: CASTSGTGSFQETQYF.